The 24 T cell receptor beta chains listed next were all sequenced from one sample in a study of blood T cell repertoires in COVID-19. The table came from immunoSEQ multiplex PCR; TCRdb's copy has only in-frame clones and leaves some out. The profile shows about 230,000 clones, approximately 84% of them singletons. The sequenced sample consisted of peripheral blood. These receptors were obtained from a woman older than 75 with acute or convalescent COVID-19.

The gene calls are TRBV20-1 and TRBJ2-2; perhaps TRBD2 as D (5 bases). V lost 5 bases to trimming and J lost 7 bases, with 8 bases between them. Germline loops: CDR1 DFQATT, CDR2 SNEGSKA (reference sequence). The CDR3 covers 11 residues. The CDR3 coding sequence is TGCAGTGCTCGTCGGGGCGGGGAGCTGTTTTTT. Translation: CSARRGGELFF.

V and J are TRBV7-9 and TRBJ2-1; TRBD2 aligns across 11 bases. CDR3 length: 15 residues. Unmatched junction bases numbered 9, after V lost 4 bases and J lost 10 bases. Germline CDR1 is SEHNR and CDR2 is FQNEAQ (reference sequence). CDR3 sequence reads: CASSWGLAEDWEQFF. CDR3 bases: TGTGCCAGCAGCTGGGGACTAGCGGAAGACTGGGAGCAGTTCTTC.

This chain joins TRBV9 and TRBJ1-6; TRBD1 is a possible D gene (5 bases). There are 14 residues in the CDR3. Looked up from germline, CDR1 is SGDLS and CDR2 is YYNGEE. Between the trimmed V and J ends, which lost 0 bases and 7 bases, there was a span of 8 bases. CDR3: CASSVGQPNSPLHF. The CDR3 DNA sequence: TGTGCCAGCAGCGTAGGACAGCCCAATTCACCCCTCCACTTT.

This chain uses TRBV6-4 with TRBJ2-2; 8 bases agree with TRBD2. The V gene's germline CDR1 is MRHNA and CDR2 SNTAGT. V lost 6 bases, J lost 2 bases, and 11 bases stayed unmatched. This CDR3 contains 17 residues. CDR3 DNA sequence: TGTGCCAGCAGGACCACGCAACTAGCGGTTAACACCGGGGAGCTGTTTTTT. Protein sequence: CASRTTQLAVNTGELFF.

This chain connects TRBV9 to TRBJ2-4; 7 bases match TRBD2. Germline CDR1 SGDLS, CDR2 YYNGEE. This CDR3 comprises 11 residues. V dropped 4 bases and J dropped 10; count of bases not matched to a gene: 2. CDR3 coding DNA: TGTGCCAGCAGCCCCGGGGGGATTCAGTACTTC. Translated: CASSPGGIQYF.

This sequence joins TRBV4-1 and TRBJ1-2, with a tentative D call TRBD1 (5 bases). Looked up from germline, CDR1 is MGHRA and CDR2 is YSYEKL. Between the trimmed V and J ends, which lost 1 base and 4 bases, there was a span of 13 bases. The CDR3 runs 15 residues. The CDR3 sequence: CASSQVSIQGYGYTF. CDR3 DNA: TGCGCCAGCAGCCAAGTATCGATCCAGGGCTATGGCTACACCTTC.

As DNA, the CDR3 is TGTGCCAGCAGCGCGACAGGATTCCGGAACTATGGCTACACCTTC. Its protein is CASSATGFRNYGYTF. The rearrangement uses TRBV7-9 and TRBJ1-2, with D possibly being TRBD1 (6 bases). The germline CDR1 and CDR2 sequences are SEHNR and FQNEAQ (reference sequence). The CDR3 totals 15 residues. V shed 5 bases and J shed 2 bases, with 15 bases lying between them.

Comment on this clone: This CDR3 is also generated by other DNA sequences in the sample. The chain uses TRBV3-1 (or the pseudogene TRBV3-2) and TRBJ1-5, with D possibly being TRBD1 (6 bases). V was cut by 2 bases and J by 0 bases, with 8 bases left in between. Per germline, CDR1 LGHDT and CDR2 YNNKEL (reference sequence). This CDR3 contains 15 residues. CDR3 sequence reads: CASSQTGNSNQPQHF. The CDR3 coding sequence is TGTGCCAGCAGCCAAACAGGGAATAGCAATCAGCCCCAGCATTTT.

This chain uses TRBV6-5 with TRBJ2-5, with D hard to call. Trimming shortened V by 0 bases and J by 5 bases, and 10 bases separated the two germline ends. Germline CDR1 MNHEY, CDR2 SVGAGI. The CDR3 is 14 amino acids. CDR3 sequence reads: CASSYSTVVETQYF. CDR3 nucleotides: TGTGCCAGCAGTTACTCCACAGTTGTGGAGACCCAGTACTTC.

The CDR3 coding sequence is TGTGCCAGCAGCCCGTTAGGGGGCAACCCCGGGGAGCTGTTTTTT. Translating gives CASSPLGGNPGELFF. The chain uses TRBV9 and TRBJ2-2; 7 bases line up with TRBD1. The germline CDR1 and CDR2 sequences are SGDLS and YYNGEE. CDR3 size: 15 residues. Trimming at V came to 4 bases and at J to 6 bases, leaving 9 bases not matched to a gene.

This clone was picked up one time. A read error may account for a junction end that differs from germline. The chain is built from TRBV11-2 and TRBJ2-1; TRBD2 agrees at 7 bases. The CDR3 extends over 15 amino acids. The V gene's germline CDR1 is SGHAT and CDR2 FQNNGV. CDR3 sequence: CASSLDWSTSRKGVF. In nucleotides, the CDR3 is TGTGCCAGCAGCTTAGATTGGTCGACTAGCCGAAAAGGGGTCTTC. Full variable domain (missing parts from reference TRBV11-2 and TRBJ2-1): EAGVAQSPRYKIIEKRQSVAFWCNPISGHATLYWYQQILGQGPKLLIQFQNNGVVDDSQLPKDRFSAERLKGVDSTLKIQPAKLEDSAVYLCASSLDWSTSRKGVFGPGTRLTVL.

The gene calls are TRBV29-1 and TRBJ2-7; D is unresolved. Germline CDR1 SQVTM, CDR2 ANQGSEA. V gave up 2 bases and J gave up 7 bases, with 6 bases separating them. The CDR3 sequence is 10 residues long. The DNA for the CDR3 is TGCAGCGTTGAAAGCCCGGAGCAGTACTTC. Its protein is CSVESPEQYF.

This rearrangement joins TRBV5-4 to TRBJ2-1, with D possibly TRBD1 on 6 matching bases. The V gene lost 0 bases and the J gene lost 6 bases, with 16 bases spanning the gap. Germline V CDR1 and CDR2: SGHNT, YYREEE (reference sequence). This CDR3 comprises 16 residues. The CDR3 DNA reads TGTGCCAGCAGCTTGGTCGGGGACATGTTGGGCAATGAGCAGTTCTTC. As protein: CASSLVGDMLGNEQFF.

The chain has TRBV6-4 and TRBJ1-6, with 8 bases lining up with TRBD1. Germline assignment: CDR1 MRHNA and CDR2 SNTAGT. The CDR3 is made up of 14 amino acids. Trimming at V came to 2 bases and at J to 7 bases, leaving 1 base not matched to a gene. CDR3 loop: CASSDGQGNSPLHF. CDR3 DNA sequence: TGTGCCAGCAGTGACGGACAGGGAAATTCACCCCTCCACTTT.

This chain uses TRBV19 with TRBJ2-3; a possible D gene is TRBD1 (6 bases). Germline V CDR1 and CDR2: LNHDA, SQIVND (reference sequence). Trimming took off 5 bases at V and 5 bases at J, with 20 bases between the two ends. CDR3 length equals 16 residues. As DNA, the CDR3 is TGTGCCAGTAGTTCAAGATACAGGGCGGCGGGAGATACGCAGTATTTT. Translation: CASSSRYRAAGDTQYF.

The genes are TRBV29-1 and TRBJ2-3, with TRBD2 matching over 12 bases. The J segment lost 1 base and the V segment lost 6 bases, leaving 8 bases of the junction unmatched. Per the germline V gene, CDR1 is SQVTM and CDR2 is ANQGSEA. The CDR3 runs to 16 residues. This chain's CDR3 is CSVLAGGIVGTDTQYF. The CDR3 coding sequence is TGCAGCGTGCTAGCGGGAGGGATTGTAGGCACAGATACGCAGTATTTT.

The chain uses TRBV19 and TRBJ2-5; 11 bases line up with TRBD1. Per germline, CDR1 LNHDA and CDR2 SQIVND (reference sequence). The CDR3 is made up of 16 amino acids. The V gene end was trimmed by 4 bases and the J gene end by 5 bases; junction bases not matched to a gene: 9. This chain's CDR3 is CASSSSYGTGGETQYF. CDR3 DNA sequence: TGTGCCAGTAGTAGTAGCTATGGGACAGGGGGGGAGACCCAGTACTTC.

This clone was recorded a few times. J is TRBJ1-3 and V is TRBV19; 7 nucleotides match TRBD1. V trimming: 10 bases; J trimming: 8 bases; junction bases outside the gene matches: 17. This CDR3 spans 15 amino acids. Germline loops: CDR1 LNHDA, CDR2 SQIVND (reference sequence). The CDR3, as DNA: TGTGCCACTAAGGGATCAGGGACAGCCGAGGACACCATATATTTT. Translated: CATKGSGTAEDTIYF.

V gene TRBV28 combines with J gene TRBJ1-1, with D possibly being TRBD1 (5 bases). Trimming pared 11 bases from V and 0 bases from J, leaving 13 bases between. Per the germline V gene, CDR1 is MDHEN and CDR2 is SYDVKM. CDR3 length equals 13 residues. The CDR3 DNA sequence: TGTGCCTCTCACGGGACTTTGAACACTGAAGCTTTCTTT. It translates to CASHGTLNTEAFF.

This CDR3 is CAWSPGQGRIGYTF. The CDR3 DNA reads TGTGCCTGGAGCCCGGGACAGGGGCGAATCGGCTACACCTTC. The rearrangement uses TRBV30 and TRBJ1-2; TRBD1 matches at 10 bases. Germline V gene lookup returns CDR1 GTSNPN and CDR2 SVGIG (reference sequence). The CDR3 is 14 residues long. Losses at the gene ends were 3 bases for V and 8 bases for J; bases not matched to a gene: 9.

The chain employs TRBV28 and TRBJ1-1; no clear D. This CDR3 has 10 amino acids. Germline V gene data show CDR1 as MDHEN and CDR2 as SYDVKM. CDR3 DNA sequence: TGTGGGAACTGCGGGACTGAAGCTTTCTTT. Amino acid sequence: CGNCGTEAFF.

The rearrangement uses TRBV28 and TRBJ1-5, with D perhaps matching TRBD1 (5 bases). CDR3 length: 14 amino acids. Trimming left V 9 bases short and J 5 bases short, with 17 bases between. CDR1 is MDHEN, CDR2 SYDVKM, per germline. The CDR3 DNA reads as TGTGCCAGTTGCCGGGGGGGTGGCGATCAGCCCCAGCATTTT. It translates to CASCRGGGDQPQHF.

The rearrangement links TRBV3-1 (or the pseudogene TRBV3-2) to TRBJ2-1, with 14 bases matching TRBD2. The germline CDR1 and CDR2 sequences are LGHDT and YNNKEL (reference sequence). This CDR3 has 16 amino acids. V lost 4 bases, J lost 8 bases, and 7 bases stayed unmatched. CDR3 nucleotides: TGTGCCAGCAGCCCACGGACTAGCGGGAGGCGGGATGAGCAGTTCTTC. Its protein product is CASSPRTSGRRDEQFF.

V gene TRBV5-4 combines with J gene TRBJ1-1; D is uncertain. V was shortened by 4 bases and J by 2 bases, with 15 bases between the two germline ends. The CDR3 is 15 amino acids. Germline V lookup: CDR1 SGHNT, CDR2 YYREEE (reference sequence). CDR3 region: CASSLPQNPNTEAFF. The CDR3 nucleotides are TGTGCCAGCAGCCTACCACAGAACCCTAACACTGAAGCTTTCTTT. Full variable domain (outside the CDR3, taken from reference TRBV5-4 and TRBJ1-1): ETGVTQSPTHLIKTRGQQVTLRCSSQSGHNTVSWYQQALGQGPQFIFQYYREEENGRGNFPPRFSGLQFPNYSSELNVNALELDDSALYLCASSLPQNPNTEAFFGQGTRLTVV.